This passage covers 26 T cell receptor beta chains from one sample sequenced in a study of PD-1 blockade in classical Hodgkin lymphoma. Each and every patient relapsed after autologous stem cell transplantation, and patients got differing brentuximab vedotin exposure. Sequenced by immunoSEQ multiplex PCR; TCRdb stores in-frame clones only, minus some. The data hold 30,000 to 35,000 clones, with around 82% observed a single time. Sequenced here: peripheral blood mononuclear cells (PBMCs), sampled at baseline. These receptors were taken from a human donor with classical Hodgkin lymphoma.

The genes are TRBV5-1 and TRBJ1-1; 11 bases match TRBD1. The CDR3 consists of 13 residues. Germline loops: CDR1 SGHRS, CDR2 YFSETQ. The V gene end was trimmed by 4 bases and the J gene end by 10 bases; junction bases not matched to a gene: 6. The CDR3 nucleotides are TGCGCCAGCAGCCATGGACAGGGGGCTGGAGCTTTCTTT. Protein: CASSHGQGAGAFF. The full variable domain, completed using reference TRBV5-1 and TRBJ1-1, is KAGVTQTPRYLIKTRGQQVTLSCSPISGHRSVSWYQQTPGQGLQFLFEYFSETQRNKGNFPGRFSGRQFSNSRSEMNVSTLELGDSALYLCASSHGQGAGAFFGQGTRLTVV.

The V call is TRBV10-2, the J call TRBJ2-5; D is undetermined. Germline-derived CDR1 and CDR2 are WSHSY and SAAADI. With 2 bases removed from V and 0 bases from J, the gap between germline ends came to 10 bases. This CDR3 spans 15 amino acids. The CDR3 nucleotides read TGCGCCAGCAGTGAGAACACTGAATACCAAGAGACCCAGTACTTC. Amino acids: CASSENTEYQETQYF.

This clone was counted between two and nine times. The chain joins TRBV7-2 to TRBJ1-2, with D possibly TRBD1 on 5 matching bases. Trimming stripped 1 base from V and 4 bases from J, with 16 bases between. Germline V lookup: CDR1 SGHTA, CDR2 FQGNSA. This CDR3 has 16 residues. The CDR3 sequence: CASSLGPGLGGYGYTF. DNA for the CDR3: TGTGCCAGCAGCTTAGGCCCAGGCCTTGGGGGCTATGGCTACACCTTC. Using reference TRBV7-2 and TRBJ1-2 for the parts outside the CDR3, the full variable domain is GAGVSQSPSNKVTEKGKDVELRCDPISGHTALYWYRQSLGQGLEFLIYFQGNSAPDKSGLPSDRFSAERTGGSVSTLTIQRTQQEDSAVYLCASSLGPGLGGYGYTFGSGTRLTVV.

The chain couples TRBV19 to TRBJ2-7; 8 bases map to TRBD1. The germline V gene encodes CDR1 LNHDA and CDR2 SQIVND (reference sequence). After removal of 6 bases from V and 4 bases from J, the junction contained 8 bases not matched to a gene. This CDR3 region has 14 residues. The CDR3 sequence: CASSRTGRRYEQYF. DNA of the CDR3: TGTGCCAGTAGCCGGACAGGGAGGAGGTACGAGCAGTACTTC.

The chain is built from TRBV7-2 and TRBJ2-5; D not resolved. V shed 4 bases and J shed 2 bases, with 8 bases lying between them. This CDR3 is built from 13 residues. Germline V lookup: CDR1 SGHTA, CDR2 FQGNSA. The CDR3 DNA sequence: TGTGCCAGCAGCTCCTCAGTGCAAGAGACCCAGTACTTC. Its translation is CASSSSVQETQYF.

A single count supports this clone. This rearrangement joins TRBV14 to TRBJ1-1; maybe TRBD1 (6 bases). CDR1 is SGHDN, CDR2 FVKESK, per germline. CDR3 length: 15 residues. Trimming left V 4 bases short and J 0 bases short, with 12 bases between. CDR3 in DNA: TGTGCCAGCAGCCTTCCAGGGGCGCTGAACACTGAAGCTTTCTTT. Its translation: CASSLPGALNTEAFF.

This sequence joins TRBV13 and TRBJ2-7; no clear D. This CDR3 is built from 14 residues. Per germline, CDR1 PRHDT and CDR2 FYEKMQ (reference sequence). V lost 2 bases to trimming and J lost 2 bases, with 10 bases between them. The CDR3 here is CASSLNRQTYEQYF. The CDR3 DNA is TGTGCCAGCAGCTTAAATCGGCAGACCTACGAGCAGTACTTC.

This chain connects TRBV5-8 to TRBJ2-3; unclear D gene. V was pared by 0 bases and J by 2 bases, with 10 bases between. Germline lookup yields CDR1 SGHTS and CDR2 YDEGEE. This CDR3 comprises 15 residues. As DNA, the CDR3 is TGTGCCAGCAGCTTGGAGACTTACTCCACAGATACGCAGTATTTT. It codes for CASSLETYSTDTQYF.

The chain links TRBV10-3 to TRBJ2-1; 10 nucleotides line up with TRBD2. The CDR3 extends over 13 amino acids. Germline assignment: CDR1 ENHRY and CDR2 SYGVKD. V shed 7 bases and J 8 bases; nucleotides not matched to a gene: 5. The DNA of the CDR3 is TGTGCCATCAAAGCGGGGGGGCCGGATGAGCAGTTCTTC. This codes for CAIKAGGPDEQFF.

For this clone: Distinct nucleotide sequences in the sample also encode this CDR3. The chain combines TRBV18 with TRBJ1-1; the match to TRBD1 covers 7 bases. CDR1 is KGHSH, CDR2 LQKENI, per germline. V was clipped by 6 bases and J by 0 bases; unmatched bases: 4. The CDR3 has 14 residues. The CDR3 loop is CASSRGQMNTEAFF. As DNA, the CDR3 is TGTGCCAGCTCGCGGGGACAGATGAACACTGAAGCTTTCTTT.

The V call is TRBV5-7, the J call TRBJ1-5; D not resolved. TRBV5-7 is an ORF, with its function uncertain. With 3 bases removed from V and 4 bases from J, the gap between germline ends came to 14 bases. The CDR3 has 15 amino acids. The DNA of the CDR3 is TGTGCCAGCAGCTCAACCAGATCCCAAAATCAGCCCCAGCATTTT. It translates to CASSSTRSQNQPQHF.

The chain links TRBV28 to TRBJ1-2; D gene ambiguous. The CDR3 has 11 residues. V lost 4 bases and J 8 bases, leaving 8 bases between the germline ends. The V gene's germline CDR1 is MDHEN and CDR2 SYDVKM. CDR3 sequence: CASSSPGGYTF. The CDR3 region has the DNA TGTGCCAGCAGTTCCCCGGGGGGCTACACCTTC.

The chain uses TRBV11-3 and TRBJ2-7, with no clear D. From germline, CDR1 is SGHNT and CDR2 YENEEA. The CDR3 totals 14 residues. V was shortened by 3 bases and J by 6 bases, with 15 bases between the two germline ends. This CDR3 is CASSFWTDDREQYF. CDR3 nucleotide sequence: TGTGCCAGCAGCTTCTGGACCGACGACCGCGAGCAGTACTTC. Full variable domain (remainder filled in from reference TRBV11-3 and TRBJ2-7): EAGVVQSPRYKIIEKKQPVAFWCNPISGHNTLYWYLQNLGQGPELLIRYENEEAVDDSQLPKDRFSAERLKGVDSTLKIQPAELGDSAVYLCASSFWTDDREQYFGPGTRLTVT.

This clone has a single count. V gene TRBV7-2 combines with J gene TRBJ1-5, with unresolved D. The length of the CDR3 is 14 residues. Per germline, CDR1 SGHTA and CDR2 FQGNSA. The V and J ends lost 5 bases and 3 bases respectively, with 11 bases between them. The CDR3 reads CASSAGSNNQPQHF. DNA of the CDR3: TGTGCCAGCAGCGCCGGGTCGAACAATCAGCCCCAGCATTTT.

The CDR3 spells CASSSSAETQYF. CDR3 nucleotide sequence: TGTGCCAGCAGTTCTAGCGCGGAGACCCAGTACTTC. V is TRBV6-5 and J is TRBJ2-5; D is possibly TRBD2 (6 bases). Trimming stripped 4 bases from V and 5 bases from J, with 8 bases between. Germline V lookup: CDR1 MNHEY, CDR2 SVGAGI. This CDR3 is 12 amino acids long.

This rearrangement joins TRBV11-3 to TRBJ2-3, with a weak D call TRBD1 (5 bases). V shed 5 bases and J shed 4 bases, with 16 bases lying between them. The CDR3 runs to 15 residues. Germline loops: CDR1 SGHNT, CDR2 YENEEA. The CDR3 loop reads CASSPRETSADTQYF. CDR3 DNA sequence: TGTGCCAGCAGCCCCAGGGAAACCTCCGCAGATACGCAGTATTTT.

The chain carries TRBV27 and TRBJ2-2, with 7 bases matching TRBD2. Unmatched junction bases numbered 11, after V lost 11 bases and J lost 2 bases. CDR1 and CDR2 from the germline V gene are MNHEY and SMNVEV (reference sequence). The CDR3 totals 15 residues. The CDR3: CAAPIRGGNTGELFF. CDR3 sequence (DNA): TGTGCCGCTCCGATTCGCGGGGGAAACACCGGGGAGCTGTTTTTT.

The chain recombines TRBV18 with TRBJ1-4; no clear D gene. The CDR3 is made up of 14 amino acids. The germline V gene encodes CDR1 KGHSH and CDR2 LQKENI. V lost 3 bases to trimming and J lost 4 bases, with 9 bases between them. CDR3 bases: TGTGCCAGCTCACCTTCGGGGTTTAATGAAAAACTGTTTTTT. Translated: CASSPSGFNEKLFF.

The chain couples TRBV19 to TRBJ2-3; 7 bases line up with TRBD2. The junction had 11 bases not matched to a gene; V was cut back by 4 bases and J by 4 bases. This CDR3 spans 16 amino acids. CDR1 is LNHDA, CDR2 SQIVND, per germline (reference sequence). The CDR3 reads CASSTGPSGRADTQYF. CDR3 coding DNA: TGTGCCAGTAGTACGGGGCCTAGCGGCCGGGCAGATACGCAGTATTTT.

This clone was picked up one time. This chain links TRBV5-1 with TRBJ2-3; possible D gene TRBD2, 6 bases. This CDR3 spans 16 amino acids. Germline V gene sequence: CDR1 SGHRS, CDR2 YFSETQ. V was pared by 0 bases and J by 4 bases, with 15 bases between. The CDR3 loop is CASSLGWGERADTQYF. In nucleotides, the CDR3 is TGCGCCAGCAGCTTGGGTTGGGGGGAGCGTGCAGATACGCAGTATTTT.

This clone was seen a handful of times. This chain links TRBV6-5 with TRBJ2-7; 9 nucleotides match TRBD1. This CDR3 has 15 amino acids. The V segment lost 7 bases and the J segment 4 bases; nucleotides outside the gene matches: 11. Germline CDR1 reads MNHEY; CDR2 reads SVGAGI. The CDR3 is CASTRGQGNTYEQYF. In DNA form, the CDR3 reads TGTGCCAGCACCAGGGGACAGGGAAATACTTACGAGCAGTACTTC.

The chain joins TRBV30 to TRBJ1-2, with 9 nucleotides matching TRBD1. Per the germline V gene, CDR1 is GTSNPN and CDR2 is SVGIG (reference sequence). The CDR3 runs 15 residues. V lost 5 bases, J lost 7 bases, and 14 bases stayed unmatched. The CDR3 sequence: CAWSLPDRGLGGYTF. CDR3 coding DNA: TGTGCCTGGTCTCTCCCGGACAGGGGATTAGGTGGCTACACCTTC.

The V and J genes are TRBV27 and TRBJ1-4, with D tentatively TRBD1 (6 bases). Germline V gene sequence: CDR1 MNHEY, CDR2 SMNVEV (reference sequence). The CDR3 has 15 residues. With 5 bases removed from V and 4 bases from J, the gap between germline ends came to 14 bases. The CDR3 nucleotides read TGTGCCAGCAGTCGATCAGGGGAGGGTAATGAAAAACTGTTTTTT. Translation: CASSRSGEGNEKLFF.

This chain joins TRBV21-1 and TRBJ2-1. TRBV21-1 is classified as a pseudogene. The CDR3 is 13 residues long. CDR3 loop: CASITPGYNEQFF. The CDR3 DNA reads as TGTGCCAGCATCACCCCTGGCTACAATGAGCAGTTCTTC.

The J gene is TRBJ2-7, the V gene TRBV5-1; perhaps TRBD1 as D (5 bases). Trimming removed 7 bases at V and 2 bases at J, with 19 bases between. Looked up from germline, CDR1 is SGHRS and CDR2 is YFSETQ. The CDR3 is made up of 15 amino acids. The CDR3 reads CASARATQDTYEQYF. The CDR3 coding sequence is TGCGCCAGCGCTCGAGCGACCCAGGACACCTACGAGCAGTACTTC.

The J gene is TRBJ1-5, the V gene TRBV28; TRBD1 might be the D (5 bases). Germline values: CDR1 MDHEN, CDR2 SYDVKM. V shed 0 bases and J shed 2 bases, with 8 bases lying between them. CDR3 length: 15 amino acids. The CDR3 sequence: CASSLWGVGNQPQHF. The DNA of the CDR3 is TGTGCCAGCAGTTTATGGGGGGTGGGCAATCAGCCCCAGCATTTT.